One sample yielded the 3 T cell receptor beta chains listed below, sequenced in a study of T cell clones after liver transplantation. The protocol was immunoSEQ multiplex PCR, while the TCRdb copy is restricted to in-frame clones and leaves out a portion. Of over 90,000 clones in the sample, 80% to 90% were seen once. Sequencing was performed on CD4+ T cells from blood, taken approximately 4 years after liver transplant. These TCRs come from a human patient who received a liver transplant. Part of the T cells may come from the graft donor.

This clone has more than one count but fewer than ten. The chain recombines TRBV2 with TRBJ1-2; D possibly corresponds to TRBD1 (6 bases). V lost 8 bases, J lost 8 bases, and 15 bases lay in between. Per the germline V gene, CDR1 is SNHLY and CDR2 is FYNNEI. The CDR3 spans 12 residues. DNA of the CDR3: TGTGCCAGCTCCGGAGGGGGGACGGGCTACACCTTC. It translates to CASSGGGTGYTF.

The table lists this clone with a count of one. The chain has TRBV5-4 and TRBJ1-1; 8 bases line up with TRBD1. Germline V gene data show CDR1 as SGHNT and CDR2 as YYREEE (reference sequence). The V and J ends lost 2 bases and 3 bases, in that order; junction bases with no gene match: 9. CDR3 length: 16 amino acids. In nucleotides, the CDR3 is TGTGCCAGCAGCTTAGGCAGGGGGCTATTTGACACTGAAGCTTTCTTT. Its protein product is CASSLGRGLFDTEAFF. The entire variable domain, with the rest obtained from reference TRBV5-4 and TRBJ1-1, is as follows: ETGVTQSPTHLIKTRGQQVTLRCSSQSGHNTVSWYQQALGQGPQFIFQYYREEENGRGNFPPRFSGLQFPNYSSELNVNALELDDSALYLCASSLGRGLFDTEAFFGQGTRLTVV.

The chain has TRBV6-1 and TRBJ2-4; D might be TRBD2 (5 bases). Germline-derived CDR1 and CDR2 are MNHNS and SASEGT. The germline V and J ends were trimmed by 0 bases and 9 bases, with 6 bases remaining between them. The CDR3 spans 12 residues. In nucleotides, the CDR3 is TGTGCCAGCAGTGAAGCTCGGGGCATTCAGTACTTC. Its translation: CASSEARGIQYF.